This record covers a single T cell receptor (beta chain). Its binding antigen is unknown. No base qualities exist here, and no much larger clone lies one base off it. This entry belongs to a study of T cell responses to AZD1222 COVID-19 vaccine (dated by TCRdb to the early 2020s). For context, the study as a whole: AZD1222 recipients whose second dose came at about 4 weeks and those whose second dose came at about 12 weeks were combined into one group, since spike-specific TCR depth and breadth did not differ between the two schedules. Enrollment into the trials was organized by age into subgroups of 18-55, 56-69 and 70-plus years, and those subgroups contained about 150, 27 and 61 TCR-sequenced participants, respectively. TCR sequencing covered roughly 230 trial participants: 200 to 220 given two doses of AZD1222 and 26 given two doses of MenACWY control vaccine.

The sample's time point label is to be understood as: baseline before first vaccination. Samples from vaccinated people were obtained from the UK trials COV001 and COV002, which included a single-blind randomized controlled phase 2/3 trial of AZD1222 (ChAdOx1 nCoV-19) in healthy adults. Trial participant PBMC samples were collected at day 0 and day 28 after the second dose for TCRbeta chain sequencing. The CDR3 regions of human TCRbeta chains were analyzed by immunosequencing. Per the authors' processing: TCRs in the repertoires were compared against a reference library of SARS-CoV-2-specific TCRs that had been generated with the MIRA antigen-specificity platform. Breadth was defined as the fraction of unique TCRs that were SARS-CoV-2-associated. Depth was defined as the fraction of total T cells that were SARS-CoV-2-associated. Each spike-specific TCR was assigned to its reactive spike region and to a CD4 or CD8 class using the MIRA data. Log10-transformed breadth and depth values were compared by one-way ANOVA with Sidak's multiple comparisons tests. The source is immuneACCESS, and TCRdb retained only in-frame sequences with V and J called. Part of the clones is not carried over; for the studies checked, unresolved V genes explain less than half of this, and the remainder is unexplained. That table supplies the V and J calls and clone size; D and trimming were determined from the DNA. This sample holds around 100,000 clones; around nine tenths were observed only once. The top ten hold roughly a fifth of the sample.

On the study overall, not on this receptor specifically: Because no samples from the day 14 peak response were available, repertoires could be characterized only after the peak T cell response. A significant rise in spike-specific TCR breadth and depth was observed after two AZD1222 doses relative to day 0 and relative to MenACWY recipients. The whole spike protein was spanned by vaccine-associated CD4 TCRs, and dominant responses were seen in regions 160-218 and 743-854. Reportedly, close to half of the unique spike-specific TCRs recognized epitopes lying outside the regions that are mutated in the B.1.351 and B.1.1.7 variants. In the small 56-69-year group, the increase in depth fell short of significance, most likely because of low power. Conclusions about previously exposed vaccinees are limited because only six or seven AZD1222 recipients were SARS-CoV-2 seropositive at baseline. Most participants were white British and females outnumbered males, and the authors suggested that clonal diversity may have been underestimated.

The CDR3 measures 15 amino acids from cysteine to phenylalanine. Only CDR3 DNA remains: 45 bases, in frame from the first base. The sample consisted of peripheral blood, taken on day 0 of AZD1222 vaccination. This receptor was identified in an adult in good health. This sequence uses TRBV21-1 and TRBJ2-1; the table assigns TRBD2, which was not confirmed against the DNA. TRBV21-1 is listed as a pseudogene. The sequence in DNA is TGTGCCAGCAGCAAAGAGGGCGGGATTTACAATGAGCAGTTCTTC. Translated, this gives CASSKEGGIYNEQFF.